This passage covers 3 T cell receptor beta chains from one sample sequenced in a study of blood T cell repertoires in COVID-19. Profiling relied on immunoSEQ multiplex PCR, and the TCRdb table lists in-frame clones only, not all of them. Of some 140,000 clones in the sample, around 88% are singletons; the top ten hold 18%. What was sequenced was peripheral blood. These receptors were obtained from a woman in her 50s who had recovered from COVID-19.

The chain uses TRBV2 and TRBJ2-5; 8 bases are shared with TRBD1. Germline V gene lookup returns CDR1 SNHLY and CDR2 FYNNEI. V was pared by 3 bases and J by 5 bases, with 2 bases of the junction left unmatched. This CDR3 has 13 residues. In DNA form, the CDR3 reads TGTGCCAGCAGTGAGGACAGGGCGGAGACCCAGTACTTC. Its translation: CASSEDRAETQYF.

The chain is built from TRBV7-2 and TRBJ2-7; TRBD2 aligns across 7 bases. V lost 3 bases to trimming and J lost 4 bases; unmatched junction nucleotides: 6. CDR1 SGHTA and CDR2 FQGNSA come from the germline V gene. The CDR3 is 14 amino acids. CDR3 in DNA: TGTGCCAGCAGCTTGCGGCGGGAGTTGTACGAGCAGTACTTC. This sequence encodes CASSLRRELYEQYF.

The count of this clone is one. The V and J genes are TRBV18 and TRBJ2-3, with D possibly matching TRBD1 (6 bases). CDR1 is KGHSH and CDR2 is LQKENI in the germline V gene. V was clipped by 3 bases and J by 0 bases, with 10 bases between them. The CDR3 runs to 15 residues. The CDR3 nucleotides are TGTGCCAGCTCACCCGGACAGATTAGCACAGATACGCAGTATTTT. Translation: CASSPGQISTDTQYF.